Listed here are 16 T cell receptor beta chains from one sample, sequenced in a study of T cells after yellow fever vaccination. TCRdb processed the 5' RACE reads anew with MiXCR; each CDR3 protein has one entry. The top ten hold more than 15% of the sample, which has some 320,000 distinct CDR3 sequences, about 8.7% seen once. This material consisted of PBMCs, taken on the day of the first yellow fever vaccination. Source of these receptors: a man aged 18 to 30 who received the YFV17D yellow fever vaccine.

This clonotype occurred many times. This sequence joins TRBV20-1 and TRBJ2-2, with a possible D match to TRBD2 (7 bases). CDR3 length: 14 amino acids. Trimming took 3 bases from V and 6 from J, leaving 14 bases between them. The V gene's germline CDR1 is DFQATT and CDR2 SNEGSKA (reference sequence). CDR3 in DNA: TGCAGTGCTAGTATGGGGGGGCCGTCCGGGGAGCTGTTTTTT. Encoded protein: CSASMGGPSGELFF.

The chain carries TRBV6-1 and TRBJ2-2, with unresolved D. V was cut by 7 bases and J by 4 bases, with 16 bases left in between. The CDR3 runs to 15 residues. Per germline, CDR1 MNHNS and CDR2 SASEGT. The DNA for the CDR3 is TGTGCCAGCACCCGGACCCGAACGAGCACCGGGGAGCTGTTTTTT. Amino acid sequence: CASTRTRTSTGELFF.

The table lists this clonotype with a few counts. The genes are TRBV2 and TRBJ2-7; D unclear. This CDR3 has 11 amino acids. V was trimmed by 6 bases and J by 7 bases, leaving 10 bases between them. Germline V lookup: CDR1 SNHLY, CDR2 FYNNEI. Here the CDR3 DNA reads TGTGCCAGCAGCCGGTTAGGGGAGCAGTACGTC. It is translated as CASSRLGEQYV.

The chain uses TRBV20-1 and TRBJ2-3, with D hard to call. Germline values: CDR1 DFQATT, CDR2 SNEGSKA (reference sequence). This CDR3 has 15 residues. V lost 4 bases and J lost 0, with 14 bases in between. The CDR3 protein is CSAKDLGPSTDTQYF. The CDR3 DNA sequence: TGCAGTGCTAAGGACCTAGGACCTAGCACAGATACGCAGTATTTT.

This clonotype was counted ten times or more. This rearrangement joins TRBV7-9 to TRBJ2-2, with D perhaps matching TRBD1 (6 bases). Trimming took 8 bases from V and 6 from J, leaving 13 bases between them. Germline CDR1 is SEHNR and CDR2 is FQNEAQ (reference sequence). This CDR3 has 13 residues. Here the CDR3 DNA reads TGTGCCAGCGTCCCAGGGGCCCCCGGGGAGCTGTTTTTT. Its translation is CASVPGAPGELFF. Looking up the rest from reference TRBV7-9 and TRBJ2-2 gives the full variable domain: DTGVSQNPRHKITKRGQNVTFRCDPISEHNRLYWYRQTLGQGPEFLTYFQNEAQLEKSRLLSDRFSAERPKGSFSTLEIQRTEQGDSAMYLCASVPGAPGELFFGEGSRLTVL.

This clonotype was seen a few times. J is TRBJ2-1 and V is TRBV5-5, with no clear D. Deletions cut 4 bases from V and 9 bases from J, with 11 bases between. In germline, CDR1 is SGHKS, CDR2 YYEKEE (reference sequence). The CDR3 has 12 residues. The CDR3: CASSLLGVEQFF. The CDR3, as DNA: TGTGCCAGCAGCCTGCTGGGCGTTGAGCAGTTCTTC. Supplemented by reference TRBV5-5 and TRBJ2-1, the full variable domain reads DAGVTQSPTHLIKTRGQQVTLRCSPISGHKSVSWYQQVLGQGPQFIFQYYEKEERGRGNFPDRFSARQFPNYSSELNVNALLLGDSALYLCASSLLGVEQFFGPGTRLTVL.

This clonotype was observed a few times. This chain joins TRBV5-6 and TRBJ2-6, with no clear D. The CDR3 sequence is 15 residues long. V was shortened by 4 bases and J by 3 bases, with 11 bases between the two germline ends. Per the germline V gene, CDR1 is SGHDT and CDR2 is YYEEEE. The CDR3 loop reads CASSPVGNGANVLTF. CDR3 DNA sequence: TGTGCCAGCAGCCCGGTGGGGAATGGGGCCAACGTCCTGACTTTC.

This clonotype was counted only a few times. CDR3 sequence (DNA): TGTGCCAGCAGTCCCAGCTCCGGCAATCAGCCCCAGCATTTT. This encodes CASSPSSGNQPQHF. The chain recombines TRBV6-2 or TRBV6-3 with TRBJ1-5; D remains ambiguous. The CDR3 is made up of 14 amino acids. Germline V gene data show CDR1 as MNHEY and CDR2 as SVGEGT. Deletions cut 5 bases from V and 2 bases from J, with 10 bases between.

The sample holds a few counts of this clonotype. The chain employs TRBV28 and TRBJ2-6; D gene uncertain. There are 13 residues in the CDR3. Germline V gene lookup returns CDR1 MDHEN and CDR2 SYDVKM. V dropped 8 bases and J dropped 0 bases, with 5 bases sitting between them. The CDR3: CASLGSGANVLTF. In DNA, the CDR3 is TGTGCCAGCCTTGGCTCTGGGGCCAACGTCCTGACTTTC.

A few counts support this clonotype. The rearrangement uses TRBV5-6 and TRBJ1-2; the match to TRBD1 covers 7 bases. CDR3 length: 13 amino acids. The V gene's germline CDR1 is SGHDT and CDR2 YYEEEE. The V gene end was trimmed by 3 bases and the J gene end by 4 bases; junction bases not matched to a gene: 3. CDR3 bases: TGTGCCAGCAGCTGGCAGGGGGGCTATGGCTACACCTTC. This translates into CASSWQGGYGYTF.

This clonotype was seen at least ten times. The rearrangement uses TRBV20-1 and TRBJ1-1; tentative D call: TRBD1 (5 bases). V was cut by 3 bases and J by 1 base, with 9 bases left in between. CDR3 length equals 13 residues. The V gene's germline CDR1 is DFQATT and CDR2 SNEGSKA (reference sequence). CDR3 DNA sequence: TGCAGTGCTAGGCAAACAGGGAACACTGAAGCTTTCTTT. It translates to CSARQTGNTEAFF.

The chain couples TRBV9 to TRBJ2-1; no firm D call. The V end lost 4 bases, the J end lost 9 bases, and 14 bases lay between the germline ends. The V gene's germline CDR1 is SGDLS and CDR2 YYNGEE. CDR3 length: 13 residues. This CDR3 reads CASSPRWGTEQFF. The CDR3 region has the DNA TGTGCCAGCAGCCCAAGATGGGGTACTGAGCAGTTCTTC.

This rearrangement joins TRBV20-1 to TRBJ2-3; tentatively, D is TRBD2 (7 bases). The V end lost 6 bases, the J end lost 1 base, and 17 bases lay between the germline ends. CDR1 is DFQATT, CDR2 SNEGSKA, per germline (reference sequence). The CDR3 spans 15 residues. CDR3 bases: TGCAGTGCGCCCTCGGGGGGCGTAGGCACAGATACGCAGTATTTT. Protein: CSAPSGGVGTDTQYF.

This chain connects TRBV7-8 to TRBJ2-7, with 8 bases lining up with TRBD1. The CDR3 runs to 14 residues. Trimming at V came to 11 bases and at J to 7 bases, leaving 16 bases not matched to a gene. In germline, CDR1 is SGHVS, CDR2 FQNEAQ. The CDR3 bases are TGTGCCGGCCTCCCAGGGACAGGTCTTCGGGAGCAGTACTTC. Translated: CAGLPGTGLREQYF.

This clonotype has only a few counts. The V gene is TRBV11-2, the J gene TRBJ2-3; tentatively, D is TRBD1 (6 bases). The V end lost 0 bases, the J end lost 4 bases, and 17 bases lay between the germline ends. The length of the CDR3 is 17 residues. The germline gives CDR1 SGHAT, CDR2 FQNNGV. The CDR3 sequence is CASSLEALGRGPDTQYF. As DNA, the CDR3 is TGTGCCAGCAGCTTAGAGGCCTTGGGCAGGGGCCCAGATACGCAGTATTTT. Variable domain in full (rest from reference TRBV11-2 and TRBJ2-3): EAGVAQSPRYKIIEKRQSVAFWCNPISGHATLYWYQQILGQGPKLLIQFQNNGVVDDSQLPKDRFSAERLKGVDSTLKIQPAKLEDSAVYLCASSLEALGRGPDTQYFGPGTRLTVL.

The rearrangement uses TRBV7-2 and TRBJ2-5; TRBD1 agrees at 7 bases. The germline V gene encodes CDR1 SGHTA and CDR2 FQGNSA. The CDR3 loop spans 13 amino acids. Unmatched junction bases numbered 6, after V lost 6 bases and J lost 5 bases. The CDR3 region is CASSTRQGETQYF. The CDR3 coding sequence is TGTGCCAGCAGTACCAGACAGGGCGAGACCCAGTACTTC.